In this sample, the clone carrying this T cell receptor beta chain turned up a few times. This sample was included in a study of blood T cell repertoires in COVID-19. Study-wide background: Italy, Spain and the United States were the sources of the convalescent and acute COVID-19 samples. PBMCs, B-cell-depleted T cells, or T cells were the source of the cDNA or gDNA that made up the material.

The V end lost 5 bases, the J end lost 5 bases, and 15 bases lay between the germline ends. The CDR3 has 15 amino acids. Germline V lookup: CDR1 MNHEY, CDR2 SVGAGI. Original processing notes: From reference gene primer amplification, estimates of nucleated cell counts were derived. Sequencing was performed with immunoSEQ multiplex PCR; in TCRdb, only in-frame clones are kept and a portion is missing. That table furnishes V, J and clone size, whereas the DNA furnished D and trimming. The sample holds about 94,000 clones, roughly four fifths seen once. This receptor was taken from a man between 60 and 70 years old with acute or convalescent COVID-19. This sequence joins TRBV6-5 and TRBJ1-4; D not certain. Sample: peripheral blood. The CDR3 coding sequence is TGTGCCAGCAGTCTCGCGGCGGGCCGGAATGAAAAACTGTTTTTT. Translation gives CASSLAAGRNEKLFF.